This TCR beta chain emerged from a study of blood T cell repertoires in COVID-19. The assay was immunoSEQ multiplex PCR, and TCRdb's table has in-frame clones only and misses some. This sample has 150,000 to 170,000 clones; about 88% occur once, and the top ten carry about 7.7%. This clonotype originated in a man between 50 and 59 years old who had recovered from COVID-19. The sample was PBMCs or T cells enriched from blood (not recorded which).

The CDR3 sequence: CASSRSRKDGYTF. The CDR3, as DNA: TGTGCCAGCAGCAGGAGTAGGAAGGATGGCTACACCTTC. The genes are TRBV21-1 and TRBJ1-2. TRBV21-1 is a recognized pseudogene. This CDR3 has 13 residues.